This record looks at one T cell receptor (beta chain) sequence and its context. Its antigen is not known. A much more abundant neighbour one base away suggests this may be a read error. These data originate in a study of CD8+CD57+ T cells in acquired aplastic anemia. About the study: The DNA of sorted CD4+ and CD8+ cells averaged approximately 3.3 ug. Study observations and caveats: Sharing between patients and controls was observed for roughly 29 CD8+ CDR3 sequences. Patients were compared with controls for CD8+ Simpson's diversity, and no significant difference emerged.

Researchers used genomic DNA as the template to profile TCR beta VDJ and CDR3. TCRdb re-derived calls from the reads in MiXCR, one entry per CDR3 protein. This table holds hundreds of thousands of distinct CDR3 sequences, just under 70% found once. The length of the CDR3 is 14 residues. CDR1 and CDR2 from the germline V gene are DFQATT and SNEGSKA (reference sequence). V usage is TRBV20-1 and J usage is TRBJ2-1, with 12 nucleotides matching TRBD2. The clonotype comes from a human donor in good health, serving as a control. Sequencing was carried out using sorted CD4+, CD8+, or CD8+CD57+ T cells (not recorded which) from PBMCs. The CDR3 is CSARASGGANEQSF. The CDR3 nucleotides read TGCAGTGCTAGAGCTAGCGGGGGGGCAAATGAGCAGTCCTTC.